These 13 T cell receptor beta chains originate from one sample sequenced in a study of OX40 agonist ivuxolimab in advanced cancers. TCRdb's copy holds only in-frame clones and misses some; the assay was immunoSEQ multiplex PCR. In the table there are approximately 64,000 clones, about 88% of which are singletons. The source material was CD4+ or CD8+ T cells sorted from blood, sampled in a trial of the OX40 agonist ivuxolimab. The receptors here all came from an adult with an advanced solid tumor such as melanoma, head and neck, liver or kidney cancer.

This rearrangement joins TRBV5-4 to TRBJ2-1; maybe TRBD2 (5 bases). Germline CDR1 is SGHNT and CDR2 is YYREEE (reference sequence). This CDR3 has 14 residues. With 5 bases removed from V and 5 bases from J, the gap between germline ends came to 14 bases. For the CDR3, the DNA is TGTGCCAGCAGTGCCCGGACGGGAAACAATGAGCAGTTCTTC. This gives the protein CASSARTGNNEQFF. Looking up the rest from reference TRBV5-4 and TRBJ2-1 gives the full variable domain: ETGVTQSPTHLIKTRGQQVTLRCSSQSGHNTVSWYQQALGQGPQFIFQYYREEENGRGNFPPRFSGLQFPNYSSELNVNALELDDSALYLCASSARTGNNEQFFGPGTRLTVL.

This chain connects TRBV18 to TRBJ2-1, with no clear D. Germline CDR1 and CDR2: KGHSH and LQKENI. There are 13 residues in the CDR3. The V end lost 2 bases, the J end lost 5 bases, and 7 bases lay between the germline ends. The CDR3 spells CASSPAADNEQFF. CDR3 coding DNA: TGTGCCAGCTCACCAGCGGCGGACAATGAGCAGTTCTTC.

The chain joins TRBV5-1 to TRBJ2-3; 8 bases align to TRBD2. The CDR3 loop spans 15 amino acids. Losses at the gene ends were 0 bases for V and 9 bases for J; bases not matched to a gene: 9. Germline CDR1 SGHRS, CDR2 YFSETQ. CDR3 protein: CASSLDGRATRTQYF. DNA of the CDR3: TGCGCCAGCAGCTTGGACGGGAGGGCCACCCGGACGCAGTATTTT.

The J gene is TRBJ1-1, the V gene TRBV5-6; no firm D call. The CDR3 contains 15 residues. Germline lookup yields CDR1 SGHDT and CDR2 YYEEEE. The V end lost 1 base, the J end lost 3 bases, and 13 bases lay between the germline ends. The CDR3 region has the DNA TGTGCCAGCAGCTTGTTAGGGCAAACGGACACTGAAGCTTTCTTT. This encodes CASSLLGQTDTEAFF.

The gene calls are TRBV7-9 and TRBJ2-3; TRBD2 is a possible D gene (7 bases). Trimming took off 5 bases at V and 8 bases at J, with 23 bases between the two ends. Germline V gene sequence: CDR1 SEHNR, CDR2 FQNEAQ (reference sequence). The CDR3 is 16 amino acids. The CDR3, as DNA: TGTGCCAGCAGCGTACTGCGCGGGGGCCGTACCATTACGCAGTATTTT. Protein: CASSVLRGGRTITQYF.

The chain recombines TRBV5-8 with TRBJ2-3; possibly TRBD2 for D (6 bases). The CDR3 is made up of 14 amino acids. CDR1 is SGHTS, CDR2 YDEGEE, per germline. The V and J ends lost 2 bases and 3 bases respectively, with 10 bases between them. CDR3 sequence reads: CASSLMGTTDTQYF. Written as DNA, the CDR3 is TGTGCCAGCAGCTTAATGGGGACTACAGATACGCAGTATTTT.

V is TRBV7-9 and J is TRBJ2-7; D uncertain. Germline V gene data show CDR1 as SEHNR and CDR2 as FQNEAQ (reference sequence). The CDR3 spans 12 residues. Trimming took off 5 bases at V and 5 bases at J, with 10 bases between the two ends. CDR3 residues: CASSINWHEQYF. The DNA of the CDR3 is TGTGCCAGCAGCATCAACTGGCACGAGCAGTACTTC.

J is TRBJ2-3 and V is TRBV7-9; 12 bases align to TRBD2. The V segment lost 4 bases and the J segment 4 bases; nucleotides outside the gene matches: 9. The CDR3 consists of 17 residues. The germline gives CDR1 SEHNR, CDR2 FQNEAQ (reference sequence). The CDR3 DNA is TGTGCCAGCAGCTCCTCTAGGACTAGCGGGATGGCAGATACGCAGTATTTT. Its translation: CASSSSRTSGMADTQYF.

The J gene is TRBJ1-2, the V gene TRBV6-5; TRBD1 matches 7 bases. CDR1 is MNHEY and CDR2 is SVGAGI in the germline V gene. The CDR3 has 13 amino acids. J was trimmed by 4 bases and V by 4 bases; bases with no gene match: 3. CDR3: CASSLDRLYGYTF. In DNA, the CDR3 is TGTGCCAGCAGTTTGGACAGGCTCTATGGCTACACCTTC.

The J gene is TRBJ1-2, the V gene TRBV7-9, with 8 bases matching TRBD1. Germline CDR1 and CDR2: SEHNR and FQNEAQ (reference sequence). The CDR3 has 14 amino acids. V was pared by 3 bases and J by 3 bases, with 3 bases of the junction left unmatched. CDR3 coding DNA: TGTGCCAGCAGCTTCGGGACAGGACACTATGGCTACACCTTC. Residues: CASSFGTGHYGYTF.

J is TRBJ2-1 and V is TRBV5-1; perhaps TRBD1 as D (5 bases). Trimming cost V 0 bases and J 2 bases, with 9 bases left between them. CDR3 length: 15 residues. CDR1 is SGHRS, CDR2 YFSETQ, per germline. The CDR3 sequence is CASSLVLDTYNEQFF. CDR3 DNA: TGCGCCAGCAGCTTGGTTCTGGACACCTACAATGAGCAGTTCTTC.

The chain couples TRBV25-1 to TRBJ1-1, with TRBD1 as a possible D gene (5 bases). V lost 6 bases to trimming and J lost 12 bases, with 17 bases between them. CDR1 is MGHDK, CDR2 SYGVNS, per germline. The CDR3 runs to 12 residues. DNA for the CDR3: TGTGCCAGCAGGGGGGAGTGGACCCCCACTTTCTTT. Encoded protein: CASRGEWTPTFF.

The rearrangement joins TRBV2 to TRBJ2-2, with 12 bases aligning to TRBD2. Germline CDR1 and CDR2: SNHLY and FYNNEI. The CDR3 runs to 16 residues. The junction had 8 bases not matched to a gene; V was cut back by 6 bases and J by 6 bases. The CDR3 region has the DNA TGTGCCAGCAGCGTCCGACTAGCGGGAGTTGCCGGGGAGCTGTTTTTT. Its protein product is CASSVRLAGVAGELFF.